The 26 T cell receptor beta chains in this list originate from one sample, sequenced in a study of response to subunit inactivated influenza vaccine. TCRdb reanalysed the RT-PCR reads using MiXCR and keeps one entry per CDR3 protein. The data show hundreds of thousands of distinct CDR3 sequences, with about 7.6% seen just once and around 13% held by the top ten. This material consisted of PBMCs from blood, taken less than 25 months after vaccination. Receptor source: a man aged 50 to 69 who received an inactivated influenza vaccine.

This clonotype was detected ten times or more. The J gene is TRBJ1-5, the V gene TRBV6-1, with 7 positions matching TRBD1. Trimming cost V 4 bases and J 4 bases; bases outside gene matches: 4. The CDR3 consists of 14 residues. CDR1 is MNHNS, CDR2 SASEGT, per germline. This chain's CDR3 is CASSGQGGNQPQHF. CDR3 DNA: TGTGCCAGCAGTGGACAGGGTGGGAATCAGCCCCAGCATTTT.

This clonotype came up many times. V and J are TRBV11-2 and TRBJ2-7; TRBD1 or TRBD2 may be the D gene (5 bases each). The CDR3 length is 15 residues. Trimming took off 6 bases at V and 0 bases at J, with 15 bases between the two ends. CDR1 and CDR2 (germline): SGHAT, FQNNGV. The CDR3 here is CASRVGTASSYEQYF. The DNA for the CDR3 is TGTGCCAGCAGAGTAGGGACGGCAAGCTCCTACGAGCAGTACTTC.

In its sample, this clonotype was seen a few times. The chain combines TRBV2 with TRBJ2-1; D is perhaps TRBD1 or TRBD2 (6 bases each). The CDR3 covers 14 residues. V lost 2 bases to trimming and J lost 7 bases, with 12 bases between them. Germline V gene sequence: CDR1 SNHLY, CDR2 FYNNEI. The CDR3 region has the DNA TGTGCCAGCAGTGAAAAAACAGGGAGGAATGAGCAGTTCTTC. Translation: CASSEKTGRNEQFF.

The sample holds a few counts of this clonotype. J is TRBJ2-2 and V is TRBV7-9; no reliable D call. CDR3 size: 13 residues. The germline V gene has CDR1 SEHNR and CDR2 FQNEAQ (reference sequence). V dropped 6 bases and J dropped 1 base, with 6 bases sitting between them. The CDR3 bases are TGTGCCAGCAGACTTAAGAACACCGGGGAGCTGTTTTTT. Amino acids: CASRLKNTGELFF.

V usage is TRBV20-1 and J usage is TRBJ2-3; D not resolved. Germline CDR1 is DFQATT and CDR2 is SNEGSKA (reference sequence). The CDR3 loop spans 11 amino acids. V lost 6 bases to trimming and J lost 5 bases, with 9 bases between them. The CDR3 reads CSALQRDTQYF. The CDR3 DNA sequence: TGCAGTGCCCTGCAAAGAGATACGCAGTATTTT.

This clonotype was picked up a small number of times. J is TRBJ2-7 and V is TRBV7-2; D is possibly TRBD2 (7 bases). Germline-derived CDR1 and CDR2 are SGHTA and FQGNSA. The germline V and J ends were trimmed by 8 bases and 6 bases, with 20 bases remaining between them. The CDR3 extends over 14 amino acids. The CDR3 DNA sequence: TGTGCCAGCTCGGTCGGGGGGCGCTGGGGCGAGCAGTACTTC. It translates to CASSVGGRWGEQYF. The whole variable domain, filled in from reference TRBV7-2 and TRBJ2-7, reads GAGVSQSPSNKVTEKGKDVELRCDPISGHTALYWYRQSLGQGLEFLIYFQGNSAPDKSGLPSDRFSAERTGGSVSTLTIQRTQQEDSAVYLCASSVGGRWGEQYFGPGTRLTVT.

The DNA of the CDR3 is TGTGCCAGCAGCGAGGGGGGGCACCGTAATGAAAAACTGTTTTTT. Its protein product is CASSEGGHRNEKLFF. This chain links TRBV9 with TRBJ1-4; D possibly corresponds to TRBD1 (6 bases). CDR1 is SGDLS and CDR2 is YYNGEE in the germline V gene. Between the trimmed V and J ends, which lost 3 bases and 4 bases, there was a span of 13 bases. The CDR3 is 15 residues long.

The chain has TRBV5-6 and TRBJ1-6, with no clear D. Germline V CDR1 and CDR2: SGHDT, YYEEEE. The ends were cut back, 2 bases at V and 7 bases at J, with 10 bases in the middle. The CDR3 is 14 amino acids. CDR3 protein: CASSFRRTNSPLHF. As DNA, the CDR3 is TGTGCCAGCAGCTTTAGAAGAACCAATTCACCCCTCCACTTT.

This clonotype occurred many times. This chain joins TRBV12-3 or TRBV12-4 and TRBJ1-5; D is unclear. V was cut by 6 bases and J by 4 bases, with 10 bases left in between. The CDR3 contains 13 residues. The CDR3 region has the DNA TGTGCCAGCAGCTTCTCGTCTAATCAGCCCCAGCATTTT. The encoded protein is CASSFSSNQPQHF.

V is TRBV7-2 and J is TRBJ1-3; the D is unclear. From germline, CDR1 is SGHTA and CDR2 FQGNSA. The CDR3 runs 16 residues. Trimming stripped 4 bases from V and 0 bases from J, with 13 bases between. The DNA for the CDR3 is TGTGCCAGCAGCTCAGATGGACGGGTCTCTGGAAACACCATATATTTT. Encoded protein: CASSSDGRVSGNTIYF.

J is TRBJ2-2 and V is TRBV4-1; tentative D call: TRBD2 (5 bases). Germline V gene lookup returns CDR1 MGHRA and CDR2 YSYEKL. V lost 0 bases to trimming and J lost 7 bases, with 9 bases between them. The CDR3 extends over 14 amino acids. The CDR3 sequence is CASSQEPGVGELFF. CDR3 coding DNA: TGCGCCAGCAGCCAAGAACCCGGGGTCGGGGAGCTGTTTTTT.

V gene TRBV27 combines with J gene TRBJ1-5, with D tentatively TRBD1 (6 bases). Trimming pared 6 bases from V and 12 bases from J, leaving 21 bases between. This CDR3 region has 14 residues. Germline V gene lookup returns CDR1 MNHEY and CDR2 SMNVEV (reference sequence). This CDR3 is CASSPDRSAIIQHF. CDR3 nucleotide sequence: TGTGCCAGCAGCCCGGACAGATCGGCCATTATCCAGCATTTT.

J is TRBJ2-3 and V is TRBV5-8; 12 nucleotides agree with TRBD2. This CDR3 is built from 16 residues. The V segment lost 3 bases and the J segment 2 bases; nucleotides outside the gene matches: 4. Germline V gives CDR1 SGHTS, CDR2 YDEGEE. CDR3 in amino acids: CASSYGLAGLTDTQYF. In DNA, the CDR3 is TGTGCCAGCAGCTATGGACTAGCGGGACTCACAGATACGCAGTATTTT.

CDR3 sequence: CASSQEIPSGSNEQFF. CDR3 sequence (DNA): TGCGCCAGCAGCCAAGAGATCCCTAGCGGCTCCAATGAGCAGTTCTTC. The chain uses TRBV4-3 and TRBJ2-1; 7 bases are a match to TRBD2. V lost 0 bases, J lost 6 bases, and 8 bases stayed unmatched. This CDR3 region has 16 residues. In germline, CDR1 is LGHNA, CDR2 YSLEER.

This clonotype was counted many times. This chain connects TRBV11-2 to TRBJ2-3; 8 bases line up with TRBD2. The CDR3 totals 15 residues. Germline V gives CDR1 SGHAT, CDR2 FQNNGV. V lost 6 bases, J lost 1 base, and 6 bases stayed unmatched. The CDR3 loop reads CASRAGVWGTDTQYF. The CDR3 coding sequence is TGTGCCAGCAGAGCGGGAGTTTGGGGCACAGATACGCAGTATTTT.

The sample holds a few counts of this clonotype. The rearrangement joins TRBV5-1 to TRBJ2-1; 13 nucleotides align to TRBD2. Germline CDR1 and CDR2: SGHRS and YFSETQ. The V and J ends lost 0 bases and 6 bases, in that order; junction bases with no gene match: 6. CDR3 length: 17 amino acids. CDR3: CASSLVATSGGANEQFF. Written as DNA, the CDR3 is TGCGCCAGCAGCTTGGTTGCAACTAGCGGGGGGGCCAATGAGCAGTTCTTC. Full variable domain (missing parts from reference TRBV5-1 and TRBJ2-1): KAGVTQTPRYLIKTRGQQVTLSCSPISGHRSVSWYQQTPGQGLQFLFEYFSETQRNKGNFPGRFSGRQFSNSRSEMNVSTLELGDSALYLCASSLVATSGGANEQFFGPGTRLTVL.

There are many counts of this clonotype. The chain employs TRBV11-2 and TRBJ2-1, with D unresolved. The germline V gene encodes CDR1 SGHAT and CDR2 FQNNGV. The CDR3 is 17 residues long. V lost 7 bases to trimming and J lost 0 bases, with 19 bases between them. CDR3 in DNA: TGTGCCAGCAACAATATAGAGGCTTCTGACTCCTACAATGAGCAGTTCTTC. Translated: CASNNIEASDSYNEQFF.

Many counts were recorded for this clonotype. The chain has TRBV28 and TRBJ2-3; maybe TRBD2 (6 bases). Germline V gives CDR1 MDHEN, CDR2 SYDVKM. The CDR3 length is 18 residues. V lost 2 bases to trimming and J lost 5 bases, with 23 bases between them. CDR3 loop: CASSLGGFWPSTGDTQYF. CDR3 in DNA: TGTGCCAGCAGTTTAGGAGGGTTTTGGCCCAGCACCGGAGATACGCAGTATTTT.

This clonotype was observed at least ten times. The chain uses TRBV7-9 and TRBJ1-4, with 9 nucleotides matching TRBD1. The CDR3 covers 17 residues. The germline V gene encodes CDR1 SEHNR and CDR2 FQNEAQ (reference sequence). With V trimmed by 5 bases and J by 7 bases, 14 bases remained unmatched. CDR3 sequence reads: CASSTGTGIGPAEKLFF. The CDR3 region has the DNA TGTGCCAGCAGCACCGGGACAGGGATCGGTCCGGCTGAAAAACTGTTTTTT.

The chain joins TRBV27 to TRBJ1-1; TRBD1 might be the D (6 bases). This CDR3 region has 15 residues. From germline, CDR1 is MNHEY and CDR2 SMNVEV (reference sequence). V lost 4 bases, J lost 11 bases, and 23 bases lay in between. CDR3 nucleotide sequence: TGTGCCAGCAGTTCCTCCGGGGGGCGGGTGTCGGTGGCTTTCTTT. This gives the protein CASSSSGGRVSVAFF.

The sample holds a few counts of this clonotype. V gene TRBV4-3 combines with J gene TRBJ2-7; weak D call: TRBD1 (6 bases). Germline V gives CDR1 LGHNA, CDR2 YSLEER. The V gene lost 2 bases and the J gene lost 2 bases, with 13 bases spanning the gap. There are 15 residues in the CDR3. The CDR3: CASSQSPGEPYEQYF. CDR3 sequence (DNA): TGCGCCAGCAGCCAATCCCCAGGGGAGCCCTACGAGCAGTACTTC.

This chain links TRBV5-1 with TRBJ2-1, with 8 bases that match TRBD1. J lost 3 bases, V lost 4 bases, and 9 bases had no gene match. CDR1 is SGHRS and CDR2 is YFSETQ in the germline V gene. CDR3 length equals 16 residues. The CDR3 loop is CASSPGGTGVYNEQFF. Written as DNA, the CDR3 is TGCGCCAGCAGCCCCGGCGGGACAGGTGTCTACAATGAGCAGTTCTTC.

This clonotype was detected a few times. The J gene is TRBJ2-1, the V gene TRBV5-1, with 8 bases lining up with TRBD2. The germline V gene has CDR1 SGHRS and CDR2 YFSETQ. This CDR3 has 16 amino acids. Germline trimming cut 0 bases from V and 6 bases from J; bases unmatched to any gene: 8. CDR3 nucleotide sequence: TGCGCCAGCAGCTTGGTTCGGGGACTAGGTAGCAATGAGCAGTTCTTC. It specifies CASSLVRGLGSNEQFF.

This clonotype was found a few times. The chain combines TRBV6-1 with TRBJ1-6, with a possible D match to TRBD1 (5 bases). V was shortened by 5 bases and J by 7 bases, with 18 bases between the two germline ends. Germline V gives CDR1 MNHNS, CDR2 SASEGT. There are 16 residues in the CDR3. CDR3 bases: TGTGCCAGCAGTCCCGTAGGCGGGGGTCGGAATTCACCCCTCCACTTT. It specifies CASSPVGGGRNSPLHF.

The chain uses TRBV6-5 and TRBJ1-1; no definite D call. Trimming took 2 bases from V and 5 from J, leaving 12 bases between them. The CDR3 is 14 amino acids. Germline V lookup: CDR1 MNHEY, CDR2 SVGAGI. This chain's CDR3 is CASSYAEPRTEAFF. As DNA, the CDR3 is TGTGCCAGCAGTTACGCAGAGCCAAGAACTGAAGCTTTCTTT.

This clonotype was observed many times. J is TRBJ2-1 and V is TRBV24-1; 7 bases agree with TRBD2. Germline V gives CDR1 KGHDR, CDR2 SFDVKD. CDR3 length: 15 amino acids. V shed 5 bases, J shed 5 bases, and the junction held 8 bases outside the gene matches. CDR3 sequence reads: CATSAVGEGHNEQFF. The DNA of the CDR3 is TGTGCCACCAGTGCCGTCGGGGAGGGCCACAATGAGCAGTTCTTC.